This T cell receptor beta chain is drawn from a study of shared clonotypes between healthy human individuals. Study-wide background: Aged between 18 and 49, the donors were a couple of women and three men.

To note about this clone: What it binds is unknown.

Study results and limitations: What limited the represented genetic and exposure-history diversity was the small number of donors.

Profiling relied on immunoSEQ multiplex PCR, and the TCRdb table lists in-frame clones only, not all of them. The sample records about 490,000 clones, over 75% being singletons. This sequence originates from a woman aged 40-49 years in good health. Some clones in this sample may be carry-over from other donors' samples. The sequenced sample consisted of PBMCs.

The CDR3 is CASSVGELFF. The CDR3 DNA reads TGTGCCAGCAGTGTCGGGGAGCTGTTTTTT. The chain uses TRBV2 and TRBJ2-2; D gene ambiguous. This CDR3 contains 10 residues. Trimming shortened V by 4 bases and J by 7 bases, and 1 base separated the two germline ends. CDR1 is SNHLY, CDR2 FYNNEI, per germline. Together with reference TRBV2 and TRBJ2-2, the CDR3 gives the full variable domain: EPEVTQTPSHQVTQMGQEVILRCVPISNHLYFYWYRQILGQKVEFLVSFYNNEISEKSEIFDDQFSVERPDGSNFTLKIRSTKLEDSAMYFCASSVGELFFGEGSRLTVL.